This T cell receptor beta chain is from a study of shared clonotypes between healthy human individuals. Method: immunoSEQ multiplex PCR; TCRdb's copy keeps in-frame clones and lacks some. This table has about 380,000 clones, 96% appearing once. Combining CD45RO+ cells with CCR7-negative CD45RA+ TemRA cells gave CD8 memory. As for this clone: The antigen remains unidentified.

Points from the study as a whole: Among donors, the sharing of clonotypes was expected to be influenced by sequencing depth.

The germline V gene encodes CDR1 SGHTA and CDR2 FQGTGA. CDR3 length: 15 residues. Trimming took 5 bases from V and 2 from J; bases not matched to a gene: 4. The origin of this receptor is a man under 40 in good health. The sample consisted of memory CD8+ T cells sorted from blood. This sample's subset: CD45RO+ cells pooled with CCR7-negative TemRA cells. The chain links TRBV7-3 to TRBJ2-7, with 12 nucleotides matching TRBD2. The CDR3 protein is CASSVLAGGPYEQYF. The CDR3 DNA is TGTGCCAGCAGCGTACTAGCGGGAGGACCCTACGAGCAGTACTTC.